This is a list of T cell receptor beta chains from one sample in a study of blood T cells in healthy people across ages. TCRdb re-derived calls from the 5' RACE reads in MiXCR, one entry per CDR3 protein. The repertoire includes more than 600,000 distinct CDR3 sequences, 20% to 25% of them detected once, and more than 7.5% sits in the top ten. These same data were also listed under a study on T cells of mothers and their children.

Specimen: blood. All receptors derive from a boy under 18 in good health. Each CDR3 is given with its conserved first and last residue. D genes are given only for firm matches. Size is omitted from some rows. Given values are once, few, many or a class for expanded clones.

CDR3 | DNA | size | V | D | J
CATRGTDTYGYTF | TGTGCCACCAGAGGGACAGATACCTATGGCTACACCTTC | NA | TRBV24-1 | TRBD1 | TRBJ1-2
CASSLEQLAGVINEQFF | TGTGCCAGCAGCTTAGAGCAACTAGCGGGGGTTATCAATGAGCAGTTCTTC | NA | TRBV7-2 | TRBD2 | TRBJ2-1
CAISESIAGGEKLFF | TGTGCCATCAGTGAGTCGATTGCCGGGGGTGAAAAACTGTTTTTT | NA | TRBV10-3 | NA | TRBJ1-4
CASSQMEGQGPGSNVLTF | TGTGCCAGCAGCCAGATGGAGGGACAGGGCCCTGGGTCCAACGTCCTGACTTTC | few | TRBV3-1 | TRBD1 | TRBJ2-6
CASSQALYQETQYF | TGTGCCAGCAGCCAAGCTCTGTACCAAGAGACCCAGTACTTC | few | TRBV14 | NA | TRBJ2-5
CASSPRAGPPGDTQYF | TGTGCCAGCAGCCCCCGAGCGGGACCCCCTGGAGATACGCAGTATTTT | NA | TRBV7-9 | TRBD2 | TRBJ2-3
CSSGLAGASDTQYF | TGCAGCTCGGGACTAGCGGGGGCCTCAGATACGCAGTATTTT | NA | TRBV29-1 | TRBD2 | TRBJ2-3
CASHLAGRGDTQYF | TGTGCCAGCCACCTAGCGGGACGAGGAGATACGCAGTATTTT | few | TRBV13 | TRBD2 | TRBJ2-3
CASGSFNYGYTF | TGTGCCAGCGGATCGTTTAACTATGGCTACACCTTC | few | TRBV6-5 | NA | TRBJ1-2
CASSERGAQETQYF | TGTGCCAGCAGCGAGCGGGGGGCACAAGAGACCCAGTACTTC | many | TRBV9 | TRBD2 | TRBJ2-5
CASSVGNINTGELFF | TGTGCCAGCAGCGTAGGGAATATTAACACCGGGGAGCTGTTTTTT | NA | TRBV9 | NA | TRBJ2-2
CSVEVDRTGTYEQYF | TGCAGCGTGGAGGTAGATAGGACAGGAACCTACGAGCAGTACTTC | NA | TRBV29-1 | TRBD1 | TRBJ2-7
CASSKPTVTNTGELFF | TGCGCCAGCAGCAAACCGACAGTGACGAACACCGGGGAGCTGTTTTTT | few | TRBV5-1 | NA | TRBJ2-2
CSARVGGALEAFF | TGCAGTGCTAGAGTCGGGGGGGCCCTAGAAGCTTTCTTT | NA | TRBV20-1 | NA | TRBJ1-1
CVSSKGGSNQPQHF | TGTGTCAGCAGCAAAGGAGGGAGCAATCAGCCCCAGCATTTT | few | TRBV11-2 | NA | TRBJ1-5
CSVTLTGAGETQYF | TGCAGCGTTACCCTAACAGGGGCCGGAGAGACCCAGTACTTC | NA | TRBV29-1 | TRBD1 | TRBJ2-5
CSASRDSNTGELFF | TGCAGTGCTAGTCGGGACAGTAACACCGGGGAGCTGTTTTTT | NA | TRBV20-1 | TRBD1 | TRBJ2-2
CAKRGTGEGYTF | TGTGCTAAGCGGGGGACAGGGGAAGGCTACACCTTC | NA | TRBV2 | TRBD1 | TRBJ1-2
CASSWAGYGYTF | TGTGCCAGCAGCTGGGCAGGGTATGGCTACACCTTC | NA | TRBV6-2/TRBV6-3 | NA | TRBJ1-2
CASSNAVSETQYF | TGTGCCAGTAGTAATGCCGTGTCAGAGACCCAGTACTTC | few | TRBV7-9 | NA | TRBJ2-5
CASSSANTEAFF | TGTGCCAGCAGTTCCGCGAACACTGAAGCTTTCTTT | NA | TRBV12-3/TRBV12-4 | NA | TRBJ1-1
CASSASGTGPTGELFF | TGTGCCAGCAGCGCCTCCGGGACAGGGCCTACCGGGGAGCTGTTTTTT | few | TRBV9 | TRBD1 | TRBJ2-2